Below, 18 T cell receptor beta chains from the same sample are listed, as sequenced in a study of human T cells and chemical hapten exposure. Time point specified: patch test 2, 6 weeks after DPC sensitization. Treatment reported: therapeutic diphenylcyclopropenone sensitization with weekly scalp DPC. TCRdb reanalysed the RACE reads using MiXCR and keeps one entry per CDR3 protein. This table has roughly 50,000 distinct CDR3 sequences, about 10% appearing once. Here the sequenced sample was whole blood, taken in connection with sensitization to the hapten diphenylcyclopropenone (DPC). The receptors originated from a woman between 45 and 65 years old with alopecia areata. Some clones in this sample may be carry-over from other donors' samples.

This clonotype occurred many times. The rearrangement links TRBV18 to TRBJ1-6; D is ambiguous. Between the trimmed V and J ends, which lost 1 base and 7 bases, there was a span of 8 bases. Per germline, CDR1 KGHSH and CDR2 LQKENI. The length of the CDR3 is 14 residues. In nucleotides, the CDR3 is TGTGCCAGCTCACCACGTGCAGACAATTCACCCCTCCACTTT. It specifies CASSPRADNSPLHF.

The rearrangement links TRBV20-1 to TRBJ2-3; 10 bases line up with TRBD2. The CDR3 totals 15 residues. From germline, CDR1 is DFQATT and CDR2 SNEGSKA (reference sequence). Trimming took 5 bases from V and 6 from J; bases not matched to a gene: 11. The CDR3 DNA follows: TGCAGTGCTGGGGTACTAGCGGGAAGATCGGATACGCAGTATTTT. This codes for CSAGVLAGRSDTQYF.

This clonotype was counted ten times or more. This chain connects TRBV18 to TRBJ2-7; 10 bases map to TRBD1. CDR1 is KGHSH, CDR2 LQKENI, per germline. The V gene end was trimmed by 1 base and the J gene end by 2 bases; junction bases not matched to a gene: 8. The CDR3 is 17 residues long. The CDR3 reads CASSPLTGTGVAYEQYF. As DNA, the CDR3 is TGTGCCAGCTCACCACTTACCGGGACAGGGGTTGCCTACGAGCAGTACTTC.

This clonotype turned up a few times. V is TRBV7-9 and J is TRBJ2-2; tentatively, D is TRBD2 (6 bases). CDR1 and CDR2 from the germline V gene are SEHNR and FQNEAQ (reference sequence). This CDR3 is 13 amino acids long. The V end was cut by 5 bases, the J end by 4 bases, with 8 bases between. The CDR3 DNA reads TGTGCCAGCAGCGGGGGGTTCACCGGGGAGCTGTTTTTT. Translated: CASSGGFTGELFF.

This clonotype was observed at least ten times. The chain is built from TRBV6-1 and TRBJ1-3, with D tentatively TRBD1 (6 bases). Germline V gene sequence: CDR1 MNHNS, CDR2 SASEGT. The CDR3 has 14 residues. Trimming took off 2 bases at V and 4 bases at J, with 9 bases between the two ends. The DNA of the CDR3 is TGTGCCAGCAGTGAACCGGGGGCCGGAAACACCATATATTTT. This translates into CASSEPGAGNTIYF.

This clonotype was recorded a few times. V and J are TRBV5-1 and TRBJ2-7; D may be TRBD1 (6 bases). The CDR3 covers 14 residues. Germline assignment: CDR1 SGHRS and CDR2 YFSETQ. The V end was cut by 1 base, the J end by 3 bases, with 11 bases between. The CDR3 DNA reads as TGCGCCAGCAGCTTGCCAGGGGCAGACTACGAGCAGTACTTC. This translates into CASSLPGADYEQYF.

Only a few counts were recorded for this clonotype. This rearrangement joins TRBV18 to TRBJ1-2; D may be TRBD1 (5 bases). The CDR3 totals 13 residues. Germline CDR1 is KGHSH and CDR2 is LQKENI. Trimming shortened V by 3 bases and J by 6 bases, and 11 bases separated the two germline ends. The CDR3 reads CASSPREFDGYTF. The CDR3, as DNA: TGTGCCAGCTCACCCAGGGAATTTGATGGCTACACCTTC.

The DNA of the CDR3 is TGCGCCAGCAGCCAGGACGCCGGGACAGGGGTCTCCTTCAACACTGAAGCTTTCTTT. This encodes CASSQDAGTGVSFNTEAFF. The chain links TRBV4-1 to TRBJ1-1; 10 bases agree with TRBD1. Losses at the gene ends were 3 bases for V and 2 bases for J; bases not matched to a gene: 15. The CDR3 extends over 19 amino acids. The germline V gene encodes CDR1 MGHRA and CDR2 YSYEKL.

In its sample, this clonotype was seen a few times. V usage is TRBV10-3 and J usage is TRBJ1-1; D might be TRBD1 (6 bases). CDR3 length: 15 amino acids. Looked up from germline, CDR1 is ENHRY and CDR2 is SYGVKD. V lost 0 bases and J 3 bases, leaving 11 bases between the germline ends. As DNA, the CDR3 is TGTGCCATCAGTGAGTCGGGGGGCGCGTACACTGAAGCTTTCTTT. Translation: CAISESGGAYTEAFF.

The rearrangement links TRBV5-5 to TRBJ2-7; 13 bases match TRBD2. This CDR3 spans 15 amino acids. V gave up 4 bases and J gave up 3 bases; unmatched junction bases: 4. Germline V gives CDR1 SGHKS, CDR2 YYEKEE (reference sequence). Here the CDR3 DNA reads TGTGCCAGCAGCCCGGGACTAGCGGGGTACTACGAGCAGTACTTC. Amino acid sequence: CASSPGLAGYYEQYF.

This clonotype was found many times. This CDR3 reads CSGGGWTEAFF. The CDR3, as DNA: TGCAGCGGAGGGGGCTGGACTGAAGCTTTCTTT. This rearrangement joins TRBV29-1 to TRBJ1-1; 7 positions match TRBD1. The trim removed 7 bases at V and 5 bases at J, leaving 4 bases unmatched. CDR1 SQVTM and CDR2 ANQGSEA come from the germline V gene. CDR3 size: 11 residues.

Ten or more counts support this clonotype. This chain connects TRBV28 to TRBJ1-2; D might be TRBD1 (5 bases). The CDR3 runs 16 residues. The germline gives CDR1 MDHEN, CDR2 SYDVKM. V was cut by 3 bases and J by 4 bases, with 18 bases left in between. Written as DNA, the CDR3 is TGTGCCAGCAGTTTCGTCCAGGGTGGAATTTCCTATGGCTACACCTTC. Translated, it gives CASSFVQGGISYGYTF.

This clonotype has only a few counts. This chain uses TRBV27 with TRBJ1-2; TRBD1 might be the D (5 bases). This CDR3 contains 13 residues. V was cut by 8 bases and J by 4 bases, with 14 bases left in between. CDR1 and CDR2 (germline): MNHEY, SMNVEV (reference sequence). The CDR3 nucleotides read TGTGCCAGCGCTCCGGGCAGGGCCTATGGCTACACCTTC. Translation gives CASAPGRAYGYTF.

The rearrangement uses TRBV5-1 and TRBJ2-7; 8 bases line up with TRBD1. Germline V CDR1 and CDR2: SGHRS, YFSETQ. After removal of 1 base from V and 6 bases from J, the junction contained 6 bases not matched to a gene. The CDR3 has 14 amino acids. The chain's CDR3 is CASSLYQGATEQYF. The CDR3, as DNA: TGCGCCAGCAGCTTGTATCAGGGGGCAACCGAGCAGTACTTC.

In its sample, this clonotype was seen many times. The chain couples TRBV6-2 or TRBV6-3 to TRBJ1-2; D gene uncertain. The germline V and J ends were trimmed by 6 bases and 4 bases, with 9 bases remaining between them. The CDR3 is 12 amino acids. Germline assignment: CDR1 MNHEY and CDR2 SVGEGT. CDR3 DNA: TGTGCCAGCAGCCGACAACTCTATGGCTACACCTTC. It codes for CASSRQLYGYTF.

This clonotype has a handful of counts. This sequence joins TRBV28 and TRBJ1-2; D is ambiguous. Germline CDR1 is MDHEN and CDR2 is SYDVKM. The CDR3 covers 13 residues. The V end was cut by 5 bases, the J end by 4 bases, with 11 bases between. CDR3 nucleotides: TGTGCCAGCAGTCCCCTGGCGACCTATGGCTACACCTTC. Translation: CASSPLATYGYTF.

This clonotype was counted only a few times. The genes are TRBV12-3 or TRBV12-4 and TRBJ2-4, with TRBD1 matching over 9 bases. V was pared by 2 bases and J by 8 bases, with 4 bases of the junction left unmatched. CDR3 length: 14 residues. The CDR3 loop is CASSLTGGRDIQYF. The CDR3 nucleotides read TGTGCCAGCAGTTTAACAGGGGGCAGGGACATTCAGTACTTC.

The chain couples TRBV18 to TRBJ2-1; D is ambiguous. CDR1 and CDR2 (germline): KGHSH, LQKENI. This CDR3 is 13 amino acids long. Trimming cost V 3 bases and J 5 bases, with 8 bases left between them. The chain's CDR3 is CASSPGMDNEQFF. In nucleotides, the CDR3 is TGTGCCAGCTCACCTGGCATGGACAATGAGCAGTTCTTC.